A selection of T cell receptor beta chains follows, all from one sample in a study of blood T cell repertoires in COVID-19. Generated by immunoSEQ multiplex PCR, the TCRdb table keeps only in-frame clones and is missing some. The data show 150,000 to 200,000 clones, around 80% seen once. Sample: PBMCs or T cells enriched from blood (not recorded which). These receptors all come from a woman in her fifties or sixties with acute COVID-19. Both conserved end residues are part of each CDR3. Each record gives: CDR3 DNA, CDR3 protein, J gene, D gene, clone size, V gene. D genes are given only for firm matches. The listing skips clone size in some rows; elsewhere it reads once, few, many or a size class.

TGTGCCAGTAGGCCGGAGGTAGCGGGGGCGCAAGAGACCCAGTACTTC CASRPEVAGAQETQYF TRBJ2-5 TRBD2 once TRBV19
TGTGCCAGCAGCACAGGACAGGGAAACACCGGGGAGCTGTTTTTT CASSTGQGNTGELFF TRBJ2-2 TRBD1 once TRBV11-1
TGTGCCAGCAGCTTGGACTTAGCGGGGGCTAGGAGGGGTGAGCAGTTCTTC CASSLDLAGARRGEQFF TRBJ2-1 TRBD2 . TRBV11-2
TGTGCCACCAGTGAACGCGCAGGGGGCGGCTACACCTTC CATSERAGGGYTF TRBJ1-2 TRBD1 . TRBV24-1
. CTSSRCVGGGTDTQYF TRBJ2-3 . . TRBV1
TGTGCCAGCAGCCCGAGGACTAGCGGGGGATACAATGAGCAGTTCTTC CASSPRTSGGYNEQFF TRBJ2-1 TRBD2 . TRBV9
TGCGCCAGCAGCCAAGTTCCGGGGACAGATACGCAGTATTTT CASSQVPGTDTQYF TRBJ2-3 . . TRBV4-1
TGCGCCAGCAGTCAAGGCTGCCGTAATTCACCCCTCCACTTT CASSQGCRNSPLHF TRBJ1-6 . . TRBV23-1
TGCGCCAGCAGTGAGTCTGGCGGGGGGAAACACCGGGGAGCTGTTTTT CASSESGGGKHRGAVF TRBJ2-2 TRBD2 . TRBV10-1
TGTGCCAGCAGCTTAGAAGGGGATTCACCCCTCCACTTT CASSLEGDSPLHF TRBJ1-6 . few TRBV7-9
TGTGCCAGCAGCTTAATGACGGGGAGATACAATGAGCAGTTCTTC CASSLMTGRYNEQFF TRBJ2-1 . once TRBV7-9
TGTGCCACCCGGGACAGGGGCGTCACAGATACGCAGTATTTT CATRDRGVTDTQYF TRBJ2-3 TRBD1 . TRBV6-5
TGCGCCAGCAGTAGGGGTAGCGGGGACAATGAGCAGTTCTTC CASSRGSGDNEQFF TRBJ2-1 TRBD2 . TRBV5-1
TGTGCCAGCAGCCTGAGCGGGGGGGCAGCCGATGAGCAGTTCTTC CASSLSGGAADEQFF TRBJ2-1 TRBD2 . TRBV7-3
TGTGCCAGCAGCGTAGAGGCGAGCGGGAGGCCTACGAGTGAGCAGTTCTTC CASSVEASGRPTSEQFF TRBJ2-1 TRBD2 . TRBV9
TGTGCCAGCAGTCCATCTAGCGGGGGGGCCAACACCGGGGAGCTGTTTTTT CASSPSSGGANTGELFF TRBJ2-2 TRBD2 . TRBV6-4
TGTGCCAGCAGCTTGCAGGGAGGGGACCGGACCCAGTACTTC CASSLQGGDRTQYF TRBJ2-5 TRBD2 . TRBV7-2
TGTGCCAGCAGCTCTGGCAGGGACACTGAAGCTTTCTTT CASSSGRDTEAFF TRBJ1-1 . . TRBV11-3
TGTGCCAGCAGTTATCAGGGGGCGGGTTCGGAGACCCAGTACTTC CASSYQGAGSETQYF TRBJ2-5 TRBD1 . TRBV6-2/TRBV6-3
TGCGCCAGCAGCTTGGCGGGGACTAGCAACACCGGGGAGCTGTTTTTT CASSLAGTSNTGELFF TRBJ2-2 TRBD2 . TRBV5-1
TGTGCCACCAGTGATCCGAATGAAAAACTGTTTTTT CATSDPNEKLFF TRBJ1-4 . few TRBV24-1
TGTGCCAGCAGTACACTGGCGGGGGGCCAAGAGACCCAGTACTTC CASSTLAGGQETQYF TRBJ2-5 TRBD2 . TRBV27
TGTGCCAGCAGCCCTAATCGCAATCAGCCCCAGCATTTT CASSPNRNQPQHF TRBJ1-5 . once TRBV7-8
TGTGCCAGCAGTGACTATCGGGATAGTGAAGAGCAGTTCTTC CASSDYRDSEEQFF TRBJ2-1 . . TRBV6-4
TGTGCCAGTACCCTTGGGCCCCATCCCGAGAACACCATATATTTT CASTLGPHPENTIYF TRBJ1-3 . . TRBV19
TGCGCCAGCAGCCAAGGACTACAGGGGGACATTCAGTACTTC CASSQGLQGDIQYF TRBJ2-4 TRBD1 . TRBV4-1
TGTGCCAGCAGGGGACAGGGGAATCTTAATTCACCCCTCCACTTT CASRGQGNLNSPLHF TRBJ1-6 TRBD1 . TRBV5-4
TGTGCCAGCAGCTCAGGGGGTCGCTACACCTTC CASSSGGRYTF TRBJ1-2 TRBD1 . TRBV5-6
TGTGCCAGTGGGACAGGGGATATGAACACTGAAGCTTTCTTT CASGTGDMNTEAFF TRBJ1-1 TRBD1 few TRBV19
TGTGCCAGTAGTACCGGCCAGGGCCCCTATGGCTACACCTTC CASSTGQGPYGYTF TRBJ1-2 . . TRBV19
TGTGCCAGCAGGAGGCGGGGGGGCGGAGACAATGAGCAGTTCTTC CASRRRGGGDNEQFF TRBJ2-1 TRBD2 . TRBV6-6
TGTGCCAGCAGCCAAGAGGATTTAGCGGGGCAGAACACCGGGGAGCTGTTTTTT CASSQEDLAGQNTGELFF TRBJ2-2 TRBD2 . TRBV3-1/TRBV3-2
TGTGCCAGCAGCCAAGTGCGTAAAAACACCGGGGAGCTGTTTTTT CASSQVRKNTGELFF TRBJ2-2 . . TRBV3-1/TRBV3-2
TGTGCCAGCAGCCCGACCGGGGATCACTATGGCTACACCTTC CASSPTGDHYGYTF TRBJ1-2 . . TRBV7-6